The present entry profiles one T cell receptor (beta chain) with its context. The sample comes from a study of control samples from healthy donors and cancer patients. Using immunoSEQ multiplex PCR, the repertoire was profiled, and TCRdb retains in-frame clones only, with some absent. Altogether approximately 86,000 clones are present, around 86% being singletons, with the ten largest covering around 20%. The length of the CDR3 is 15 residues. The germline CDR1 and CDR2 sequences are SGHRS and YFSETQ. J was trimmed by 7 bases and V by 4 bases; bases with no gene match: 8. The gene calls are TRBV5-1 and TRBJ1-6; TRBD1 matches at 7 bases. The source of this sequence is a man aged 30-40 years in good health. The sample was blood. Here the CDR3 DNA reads TGCGCCAGCAGCCCGTCGTGGGACAGAAATTCACCCCTCCACTTT. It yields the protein CASSPSWDRNSPLHF.